The present T cell receptor (beta chain) was sequenced within a study of blood T cell repertoires in COVID-19. Across the study: Samples came from the United States, Italy and Spain, spanning acute and convalescent COVID-19. PBMCs, B-cell-depleted T cells, or T cells provided the cDNA or gDNA that made up the material.

As processed by the authors: Reference gene primer amplification gave nucleated cell count estimates. TCRdb keeps only in-frame clones here, not all; method: immunoSEQ multiplex PCR. For V, J and clone size, that table is used; D and trimming come from the DNA. The sample includes just over 95,000 clones, 82% of them seen just once. Germline V lookup: CDR1 SGHVS, CDR2 FQNEAQ. The CDR3 spans 11 residues. Trimming pared 5 bases from V and 12 bases from J, leaving 8 bases between. The sequence came from an elderly man with acute or convalescent COVID-19. The chain joins TRBV7-8 to TRBJ1-6; no firm D call. The sequencing input was peripheral blood. In DNA, the CDR3 is TGTGCCAGCAGCCCGGGTCGACCCCTCCACTTT. It specifies CASSPGRPLHF.